These T cell receptor beta chains were read from a single sample in a study of shared clonotypes between healthy human individuals. Measured with immunoSEQ multiplex PCR; TCRdb has only the in-frame clones, and not every one. The data show around 940,000 clones, less than 85% seen once. Material for sequencing was memory CD4+ T cells sorted from blood. The receptors were sampled from a man younger than 35 in good health. Each CDR3 is given with its conserved first and last residue. Fields, in order: D gene, V gene, J gene, clone size, CDR3 DNA, CDR3 protein. A D gene is named only where the DNA matches it firmly. Some rows mark clone size as missing; the rest say once, few, many or name a class of expanded clone.

d_call: .
v_call: TRBV2
j_call: TRBJ2-7
clone_size: .
cdr3_nt: TGTGCCAGCAGTGTCAACAGGGAGATCGACGAGCAGTACTTC
cdr3_aa: CASSVNREIDEQYF

d_call: TRBD1
v_call: TRBV6-5
j_call: TRBJ1-2
clone_size: .
cdr3_nt: TGTGCCAGCAGTTCACAGGGGAGCAATGGCTACACCTTC
cdr3_aa: CASSSQGSNGYTF

d_call: .
v_call: TRBV25-1
j_call: TRBJ2-7
clone_size: .
cdr3_nt: TGTGCCAGCAGTTATAGCGGCTACGAGCAGTACTTC
cdr3_aa: CASSYSGYEQYF

d_call: TRBD1
v_call: TRBV6-6
j_call: TRBJ1-4
clone_size: once
cdr3_nt: TGTGCCAGCAGTAAGGGACAGGGAGGGATTGAAAAACTGTTTTTT
cdr3_aa: CASSKGQGGIEKLFF

d_call: TRBD2
v_call: TRBV7-2
j_call: TRBJ2-3
clone_size: few
cdr3_nt: TGTGCCAGCAAGCGGGGGGCCACAGATACGCAGTATTTT
cdr3_aa: CASKRGATDTQYF

d_call: TRBD1
v_call: TRBV10-2
j_call: TRBJ1-2
clone_size: .
cdr3_nt: TGCGCCAGCAGGGAGGACAGGGGATCCTATGGCTACACCTTC
cdr3_aa: CASREDRGSYGYTF

d_call: TRBD1
v_call: TRBV6-1
j_call: TRBJ1-6
clone_size: few
cdr3_nt: TGTGCCAGCAGTGCCGGGGACAGGGGGCAGAAAAATTCACCCCTCCACTTT
cdr3_aa: CASSAGDRGQKNSPLHF

d_call: .
v_call: TRBV7-2
j_call: TRBJ2-3
clone_size: few
cdr3_nt: TGTGCCAGCAGCTTAGGGACTTGGCGGGCTCTCGAACGTGATACGCAGTATTTT
cdr3_aa: CASSLGTWRALERDTQYF

d_call: TRBD1
v_call: TRBV18
j_call: TRBJ1-1
clone_size: .
cdr3_nt: TGTGCCAGCTCACCTTTGACAGGGGGCACTGAAGCTTTCTTT
cdr3_aa: CASSPLTGGTEAFF

d_call: .
v_call: TRBV12-2
j_call: TRBJ2-7
clone_size: .
cdr3_nt: TGTGCAAGTCGCTTATTGGCGGGGCAACTCGGCCACGAGCAGTACTTC
cdr3_aa: CASRLLAGQLGHEQYF

d_call: .
v_call: TRBV19
j_call: TRBJ2-2
clone_size: .
cdr3_nt: TGTGCCAGTACCACTGGTGGCCAGTTAGGGAAGGGGGAGCTGTTTTTT
cdr3_aa: CASTTGGQLGKGELFF

d_call: .
v_call: TRBV7-2
j_call: TRBJ2-2
clone_size: .
cdr3_nt: TGTGCCAGCAGCTTCGTCGGTAACACCGGGGAGCTGTTTTTT
cdr3_aa: CASSFVGNTGELFF

d_call: TRBD1
v_call: TRBV6-5
j_call: TRBJ1-4
clone_size: few
cdr3_nt: TGTGCCAGCAGTACAGGGGGTTTTAATGAAAAACTGTTTTTT
cdr3_aa: CASSTGGFNEKLFF

d_call: TRBD1
v_call: TRBV30
j_call: TRBJ2-3
clone_size: .
cdr3_nt: TGTGCCTGGACAGGGGGCCCCCTCGTAGATACGCAGTATTTT
cdr3_aa: CAWTGGPLVDTQYF

d_call: TRBD2
v_call: TRBV10-2
j_call: TRBJ2-7
clone_size: .
cdr3_nt: TGCGCCACTTTAGCGGGGAGCTCCTACGAGCAGTACTTC
cdr3_aa: CATLAGSSYEQYF

d_call: .
v_call: TRBV2
j_call: TRBJ2-2
clone_size: .
cdr3_nt: TGTGCCAGCACCCAAGACAGCGCGAACACCGGGGAGCTGTTTTTT
cdr3_aa: CASTQDSANTGELFF

d_call: TRBD2
v_call: TRBV5-1
j_call: TRBJ2-6
clone_size: .
cdr3_nt: TGCGCCAGCAGCTCCCTAGCGGGGGACGGGGCCAACGTCCTGACTTTC
cdr3_aa: CASSSLAGDGANVLTF

d_call: TRBD1
v_call: TRBV5-1
j_call: TRBJ1-4
clone_size: .
cdr3_nt: TGCGCCAGCAGCCCCTCGGGACAGAATAATGAAAAACTGTTTTTT
cdr3_aa: CASSPSGQNNEKLFF

d_call: TRBD1
v_call: TRBV19
j_call: TRBJ1-1
clone_size: .
cdr3_nt: TGTGCCAGTAGCAGGGGGATCAGACAGACGAGGGCTTTCTTT
cdr3_aa: CASSRGIRQTRAFF

d_call: .
v_call: TRBV11-2
j_call: TRBJ1-2
clone_size: .
cdr3_nt: TGTGCCAGCAGCACCAGAAGGGACGGATTCTATGGCTACACCTTC
cdr3_aa: CASSTRRDGFYGYTF